The 24 T cell receptor beta chains listed next were all sequenced from one sample in a study of neurological immune-mediated disorders (dated by TCRdb to between 2018 and 2021). Library generation was performed with 5' RACE. The sequencer was an Illumina HiSeq 2500. TCRdb passed the public sequencing reads through fastp at Q25 and MiXCR, retaining productive beta sequences. Rows with a matching CDR3 protein are joined into one entry that keeps the most common DNA and genes. The sample has roughly 45,000 distinct CDR3 sequences on record, around 3.3% of them singletons. The top ten clones comprise about 16% of the sample. Specimen: PBMCs. The source of these receptors is a woman aged 50 to 60 with multiple sclerosis.

This clonotype was recorded at least ten times. The chain links TRBV5-1 to TRBJ1-3, with D perhaps TRBD1 (6 bases). CDR1 and CDR2 from the germline V gene are SGHRS and YFSETQ. CDR3 length: 14 amino acids. V shed 4 bases and J shed 0 bases, with 8 bases lying between them. The CDR3 sequence: CASSGDNSGNTIYF. CDR3 nucleotides: TGCGCCAGCAGCGGGGACAACTCTGGAAACACCATATATTTT.

This clonotype was counted ten times or more. The rearrangement links TRBV5-1 to TRBJ2-1; D not resolved. This CDR3 has 13 amino acids. Germline lookup yields CDR1 SGHRS and CDR2 YFSETQ. V lost 4 bases and J lost 15, with 20 bases in between. This CDR3 reads CASSALRLPMWFF. The DNA of the CDR3 is TGCGCCAGCAGCGCCCTCAGACTTCCTATGTGGTTCTTC.

Ten or more counts support this clonotype. J is TRBJ2-7 and V is TRBV5-1; tentatively, D is TRBD1 (5 bases). This CDR3 is 15 amino acids long. V was trimmed by 7 bases and J by 4 bases, leaving 21 bases between them. Germline V gene lookup returns CDR1 SGHRS and CDR2 YFSETQ. The CDR3 loop reads CASASNPSGAYEQYF. The CDR3 bases are TGCGCCAGCGCCAGCAACCCTAGTGGGGCATACGAGCAGTACTTC.

This clonotype came up many times. The CDR3 sequence: CSARRRGGNNEQFF. In nucleotides, the CDR3 is TGCAGTGCTAGACGGCGGGGGGGGAACAATGAGCAGTTCTTC. The chain joins TRBV20-1 to TRBJ2-1; TRBD2 matches 9 bases. The CDR3 has 14 residues. Germline CDR1 is DFQATT and CDR2 is SNEGSKA (reference sequence). Trimming cost V 2 bases and J 5 bases; bases outside gene matches: 4.

This clonotype came up many times. V usage is TRBV4-1 and J usage is TRBJ1-1, with 7 bases lining up with TRBD1. V lost 3 bases, J lost 3 bases, and 4 bases stayed unmatched. Germline-derived CDR1 and CDR2 are MGHRA and YSYEKL. The CDR3 sequence is 14 residues long. CDR3 DNA: TGCGCCAGCAGCCAGCAGGGGGGGGACACTGAAGCTTTCTTT. Encoded protein: CASSQQGGDTEAFF.

This clonotype showed up many times. The chain is built from TRBV5-1 and TRBJ1-5; TRBD1 is a possible D gene (5 bases). Trimming removed 4 bases from V and 4 bases from J, with 12 bases in between. The CDR3 is 14 residues long. Germline V gene sequence: CDR1 SGHRS, CDR2 YFSETQ. CDR3 sequence reads: CASSLGDRNQPQHF. The CDR3 DNA is TGCGCCAGCAGCCTAGGGGATAGGAATCAGCCCCAGCATTTT. Drawing the rest from reference TRBV5-1 and TRBJ1-5, the complete variable domain is KAGVTQTPRYLIKTRGQQVTLSCSPISGHRSVSWYQQTPGQGLQFLFEYFSETQRNKGNFPGRFSGRQFSNSRSEMNVSTLELGDSALYLCASSLGDRNQPQHFGDGTRLSIL.

There are many counts of this clonotype. V is TRBV6-5 and J is TRBJ2-6; D may be TRBD1 (5 bases). This CDR3 region has 16 residues. Trimming pared 7 bases from V and 1 base from J, leaving 14 bases between. Germline values: CDR1 MNHEY, CDR2 SVGAGI. CDR3 in amino acids: CASNPDPGSGANVLTF. CDR3 sequence (DNA): TGTGCCAGCAACCCGGACCCAGGGTCTGGGGCCAACGTCCTGACTTTC.

This clonotype appeared many times. This sequence joins TRBV6-1 and TRBJ1-1; D is possibly TRBD1 (6 bases). V gave up 4 bases and J gave up 1 base, with 22 bases separating them. CDR1 and CDR2 from the germline V gene are MNHNS and SASEGT. The CDR3 has 18 amino acids. Here the CDR3 reads CASSGRDNPGVPNTEAFF. In DNA, the CDR3 is TGTGCCAGCAGTGGCCGGGACAACCCGGGGGTCCCGAACACTGAAGCTTTCTTT.

This clonotype has a count of ten or more. This chain links TRBV5-1 with TRBJ2-7; unclear D gene. V lost 0 bases and J 6 bases, leaving 13 bases between the germline ends. Looked up from germline, CDR1 is SGHRS and CDR2 is YFSETQ. There are 14 residues in the CDR3. CDR3 region: CASSLEHELSEQYF. The CDR3 nucleotides read TGCGCCAGCAGCTTGGAACACGAGCTGAGCGAGCAGTACTTC.

This clonotype was counted at least ten times. The gene calls are TRBV7-2 and TRBJ2-3, with 13 bases matching TRBD2. Germline trimming cut 4 bases from V and 2 bases from J; bases unmatched to any gene: 3. The CDR3 is 16 residues long. The germline V gene encodes CDR1 SGHTA and CDR2 FQGNSA. The CDR3 loop reads CASSSTSGGDTDTQYF. CDR3 in DNA: TGTGCCAGCAGCTCCACTAGCGGGGGGGACACAGATACGCAGTATTTT. Complete variable domain (other parts from reference TRBV7-2 and TRBJ2-3): GAGVSQSPSNKVTEKGKDVELRCDPISGHTALYWYRQSLGQGLEFLIYFQGNSAPDKSGLPSDRFSAERTGGSVSTLTIQRTQQEDSAVYLCASSSTSGGDTDTQYFGPGTRLTVL.

This clonotype was observed many times. The gene calls are TRBV5-1 and TRBJ2-7, with 7 bases fitting TRBD1. J gave up 1 base and V 4 bases, and 8 bases lay outside the gene matches. The CDR3 length is 15 residues. Germline V CDR1 and CDR2: SGHRS, YFSETQ. This chain's CDR3 is CASSTTGLRSYEQYF. The CDR3, as DNA: TGCGCCAGCAGCACGACAGGGTTGAGATCCTACGAGCAGTACTTC.

This clonotype was counted only a few times. This rearrangement joins TRBV6-5 to TRBJ2-3; tentatively, D is TRBD2 (5 bases). CDR1 and CDR2 (germline): MNHEY, SVGAGI. Trimming took off 10 bases at V and 0 bases at J, with 17 bases between the two ends. CDR3 length equals 15 residues. CDR3 nucleotide sequence: TGTGCCACCCGGCCAGGCGGGCACAGCACAGATACGCAGTATTTT. Amino acids: CATRPGGHSTDTQYF.

This clonotype was seen repeatedly, ten times or more. The chain joins TRBV5-1 to TRBJ1-2; 12 nucleotides agree with TRBD1. J was trimmed by 1 base and V by 4 bases; bases with no gene match: 2. The germline V gene has CDR1 SGHRS and CDR2 YFSETQ. CDR3 length: 15 amino acids. CDR3 sequence (DNA): TGCGCCAGCAGCGGGGACAGGGGGCGTAACTATGGCTACACCTTC. It specifies CASSGDRGRNYGYTF.

This clonotype was counted only a few times. CDR3 protein: CASSLISTGLNTGELFF. CDR3 in DNA: TGTGCCAGCAGCCTAATTTCGACAGGGTTGAACACCGGGGAGCTGTTTTTT. The chain employs TRBV7-9 and TRBJ2-2, with 7 positions matching TRBD1. CDR3 size: 17 residues. CDR1 is SEHNR and CDR2 is FQNEAQ in the germline V gene (reference sequence). Trimming cost V 5 bases and J 1 base; bases outside gene matches: 10.

This clonotype was detected many times. The gene calls are TRBV7-9 and TRBJ2-1; D unresolved. Between the trimmed V and J ends, which lost 1 base and 7 bases, there was a span of 11 bases. Germline V CDR1 and CDR2: SEHNR, FQNEAQ (reference sequence). This CDR3 region has 14 residues. The CDR3 sequence is CASSLESAGNEQFF. Here the CDR3 DNA reads TGTGCCAGCAGCTTAGAGTCGGCAGGTAATGAGCAGTTCTTC.

This clonotype came up many times. The rearrangement links TRBV28 to TRBJ2-5; 9 positions match TRBD1. Trimming removed 6 bases from V and 3 bases from J; junction bases left unmatched: 5. The CDR3 has 14 amino acids. CDR1 is MDHEN, CDR2 SYDVKM, per germline. DNA for the CDR3: TGTGCCAGCAGGCGGGGACAGGGAAAAGAGACCCAGTACTTC. This translates into CASRRGQGKETQYF. Full variable domain (missing parts from reference TRBV28 and TRBJ2-5): DVKVTQSSRYLVKRTGEKVFLECVQDMDHENMFWYRQDPGLGLRLIYFSYDVKMKEKGDIPEGYSVSREKKERFSLILESASTNQTSMYLCASRRGQGKETQYFGPGTRLLVL.

The sample holds many counts of this clonotype. The rearrangement uses TRBV15 and TRBJ2-4; D perhaps matches TRBD1 (6 bases). V was trimmed by 4 bases and J by 2 bases, leaving 12 bases between them. Germline assignment: CDR1 LNHNV and CDR2 YYDKDF (reference sequence). This CDR3 region has 15 residues. The CDR3 DNA is TGTGCCACCAGCAACTTACAGGGTACCAAAAACATTCAGTACTTC. Amino acid sequence: CATSNLQGTKNIQYF.

This clonotype was counted only a few times. One junction end does not reproduce the germline sequence, and a read error may be involved. The chain is built from TRBV7-2 and TRBJ2-1; 11 nucleotides align to TRBD2. The CDR3 spans 12 residues. The germline V gene encodes CDR1 SGHTA and CDR2 FQGNSA. As DNA, the CDR3 is TGTGCCAGCAGTCTCGAACTAGCGGGAGCGATCTTC. Its protein is CASSLELAGAIF. The complete variable domain, with remaining parts taken from reference TRBV7-2 and TRBJ2-1, reads GAGVSQSPSNKVTEKGKDVELRCDPISGHTALYWYRQSLGQGLEFLIYFQGNSAPDKSGLPSDRFSAERTGGSVSTLTIQRTQQEDSAVYLCASSLELAGAIFGPGTRLTVL.

This clonotype was observed at least ten times. The chain couples TRBV6-1 to TRBJ1-2; 8 nucleotides match TRBD1. The trim removed 3 bases at V and 4 bases at J, leaving 7 bases unmatched. The CDR3 length is 15 residues. Germline V gives CDR1 MNHNS, CDR2 SASEGT. The CDR3 bases are TGTGCCAGCAGTGACATCGGGACAGGCGCCTATGGCTACACCTTC. Residues: CASSDIGTGAYGYTF.

This clonotype was detected many times. The genes are TRBV5-5 and TRBJ2-1, with D possibly TRBD2 on 5 matching bases. Trimming shortened V by 4 bases and J by 4 bases, and 12 bases separated the two germline ends. The length of the CDR3 is 14 residues. The germline V gene encodes CDR1 SGHKS and CDR2 YYEKEE (reference sequence). This CDR3 is CASSPRAGYNEQFF. In DNA, the CDR3 is TGTGCCAGCAGCCCGCGGGCAGGTTACAATGAGCAGTTCTTC. Based on the CDR3 plus reference TRBV5-5 and TRBJ2-1, the full variable domain is DAGVTQSPTHLIKTRGQQVTLRCSPISGHKSVSWYQQVLGQGPQFIFQYYEKEERGRGNFPDRFSARQFPNYSSELNVNALLLGDSALYLCASSPRAGYNEQFFGPGTRLTVL.

The sample holds many counts of this clonotype. The rearrangement uses TRBV20-1 and TRBJ1-5; 7 nucleotides line up with TRBD1. CDR1 is DFQATT and CDR2 is SNEGSKA in the germline V gene (reference sequence). This CDR3 spans 13 amino acids. Trimming cost V 5 bases and J 2 bases; bases outside gene matches: 3. CDR3 sequence reads: CSAHQGGNQPQHF. Written as DNA, the CDR3 is TGCAGTGCTCACCAGGGGGGCAATCAGCCCCAGCATTTT.

Comment on this clonotype: A much bigger clone sits one base away, suggesting this may be a read error. Given the absence of the conserved phenylalanine or tryptophan at the CDR3 end, a read error is likely. The chain combines TRBV6-5 with TRBJ1-2; 7 positions match TRBD1. Germline CDR1 MNHEY, CDR2 SVGAGI. The CDR3 extends over 14 amino acids. J lost 6 bases, V lost 4 bases, and 8 bases had no gene match. CDR3 in DNA: TGTGCCAGCAGTTGGGACAGAAGTAGCGATGGCTACACCGTC. Its translation is CASSWDRSSDGYTV.

There are many counts of this clonotype. The J gene is TRBJ2-2, the V gene TRBV10-3, with 9 bases that match TRBD1. The CDR3 sequence is 16 residues long. The J segment lost 5 bases and the V segment lost 3 bases, leaving 7 bases of the junction unmatched. Germline CDR1 reads ENHRY; CDR2 reads SYGVKD. The CDR3 DNA reads as TGTGCCATCAGTGATGGGACAGGGATGGGGACCGGGGAGCTGTTTTTT. Translating it yields CAISDGTGMGTGELFF.

This clonotype was seen many times. The genes are TRBV7-9 and TRBJ1-5; no reliable D call. CDR3 size: 13 residues. V lost 6 bases, J lost 11 bases, and 17 bases lay in between. Germline V gene data show CDR1 as SEHNR and CDR2 as FQNEAQ (reference sequence). The CDR3 here is CASSRSGEGTQHF. The CDR3 nucleotides read TGTGCCAGCAGTAGAAGTGGGGAAGGGACCCAGCATTTT.